The clone carrying this T cell receptor (beta chain) was picked up a small number of times. Antigen: not known. The sample originates from a study of naive and memory T cell subsets. Study observations and caveats: This RNA-based method may be sensitive to activation-related transcript changes.

TCR cDNA received a 3' ligated oligonucleotide that carried a UMI. Whole blood, roughly 2.4 ml, came from adult healthy volunteers. Cells were not sorted; total RNA input targeted roughly 1 to 1000 ng. Four PCR rounds used nested alpha and beta constant region primers plus the SP2 primer. Reverse transcription of blood and skin TCR RNA was primed at alpha and beta constant regions. TCRdb independently ran MiXCR on the 5' RACE reads; one entry per CDR3 protein. In the table there are some 60,000 distinct CDR3 sequences, 7% to 8% of which are singletons. Germline V gene lookup returns CDR1 SGHRS and CDR2 YFSETQ. This CDR3 comprises 14 residues. V lost 2 bases and J 5 bases, leaving 11 bases between the germline ends.

The chain recombines TRBV5-1 with TRBJ2-1, with a tentative D call TRBD1 (6 bases). The TCR comes from a female donor in good health. As DNA, the CDR3 is TGCGCCAGCAGCTTATTAGGACAGAACAATGAGCAGTTCTTC. Its protein product is CASSLLGQNNEQFF.